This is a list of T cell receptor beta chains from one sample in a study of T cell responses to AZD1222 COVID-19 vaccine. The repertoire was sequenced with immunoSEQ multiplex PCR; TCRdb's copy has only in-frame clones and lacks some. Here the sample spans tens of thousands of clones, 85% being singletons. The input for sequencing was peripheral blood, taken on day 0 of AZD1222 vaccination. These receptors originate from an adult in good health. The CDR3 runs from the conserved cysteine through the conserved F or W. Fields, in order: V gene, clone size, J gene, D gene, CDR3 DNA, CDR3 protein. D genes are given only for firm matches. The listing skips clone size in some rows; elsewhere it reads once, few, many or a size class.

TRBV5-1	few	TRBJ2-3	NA	TGCGCCAGCAGTCCCGGAAGTAGAACCCCAGATACGCAGTATTTT	CASSPGSRTPDTQYF
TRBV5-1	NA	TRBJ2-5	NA	TGCGCCAGCAGCTTGAAAGAGACCCAGTACTTC	CASSLKETQYF
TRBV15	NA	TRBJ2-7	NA	TGTGCCACCAGCAGAAAGCAGGGCCCAATCTACGAGCAGTACTTC	CATSRKQGPIYEQYF
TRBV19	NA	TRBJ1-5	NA	TGTGCCAGTAATTGGGAGGGGGAACGCAATCAGCCCCAGCATTTT	CASNWEGERNQPQHF
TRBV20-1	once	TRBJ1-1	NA	TGCAGTGCTAGTAGGAGGTGGGGCATGAACACTGAAGCTTTCTTT	CSASRRWGMNTEAFF
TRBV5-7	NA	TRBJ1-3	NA	TGTGCCAGCAGCTTCGATCCCTTT	CASSFDPF
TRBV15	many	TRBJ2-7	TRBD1	TGTGCCACCAGCAGAAGAAAGACAGGGAGCGAGCAGTACTTC	CATSRRKTGSEQYF
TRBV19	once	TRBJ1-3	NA	TGTGCCAGTAGCACCCTTAGACAGGCCTACTCTGGAAACACCATATATTTT	CASSTLRQAYSGNTIYF
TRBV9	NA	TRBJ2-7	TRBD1	TGTGCCAGCAGCCCCAGACAGGGTTCCTCCAACGAGCAGTACTTC	CASSPRQGSSNEQYF
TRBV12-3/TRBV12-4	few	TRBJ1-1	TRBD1	TGTGCCAGCAGTCAACAGGGGGCCACTGAAGCTTTCTTT	CASSQQGATEAFF
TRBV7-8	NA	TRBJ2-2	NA	TGTGCCAGCAGCTTAGGAGAATATAAGGCCGGGGAGCTGTTTTTT	CASSLGEYKAGELFF
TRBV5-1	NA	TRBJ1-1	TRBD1	TGCGCCAGCAGCTTGACCTGGGACAGGAGCACTGAAGCTTTCTTT	CASSLTWDRSTEAFF
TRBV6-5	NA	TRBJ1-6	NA	TGTGCCAGCAGTAATAGTATGATAGACAATTCACCCCTCCACTTT	CASSNSMIDNSPLHF
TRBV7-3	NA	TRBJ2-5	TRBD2	TGTGCCAGCAGCCATGGGCTAGCGGGTCAAGAGACCCAGTACTTC	CASSHGLAGQETQYF
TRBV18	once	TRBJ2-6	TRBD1	TGTGCCAGCTCACAACGACAGGGATTGGCCTCTGGGGCCAACGTCCTGACTTTC	CASSQRQGLASGANVLTF
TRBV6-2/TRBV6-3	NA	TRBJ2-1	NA	TGTGCCAGCAGTTACAACGAGGACTCCTACTCCTACAATGAGCAGTTCTTC	CASSYNEDSYSYNEQFF
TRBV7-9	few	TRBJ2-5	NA	TGTGCCAGCAGCTTTACAGGAGGATTTGGAGAAGAGACCCAGTACTTC	CASSFTGGFGEETQYF
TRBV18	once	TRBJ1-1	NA	TGTGCCAGCTCACCACAACACAGTGGTACTGAAGCTTTCTTT	CASSPQHSGTEAFF
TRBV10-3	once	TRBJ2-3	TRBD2	TGTGCCATCAGTGAGTCGCGTCTAGCGGGGGGCGGGCCAGATACGCAGTATTTT	CAISESRLAGGGPDTQYF
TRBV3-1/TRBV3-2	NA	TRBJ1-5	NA	TGTGCCAGCAGCCAAGCTGGGCTGCCCCAGCATTTT	CASSQAGLPQHF
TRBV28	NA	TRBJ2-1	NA	TGTGCCAGCACCCTCGGGGGTCAGGCATCCTACAATGAGCAGTTCTTC	CASTLGGQASYNEQFF
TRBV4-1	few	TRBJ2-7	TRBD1	TGCGCCAGCAGCCACCCCCGCGATGGACAGGGAAGATTCGCCTACGAGCAGTACTTC	CASSHPRDGQGRFAYEQYF
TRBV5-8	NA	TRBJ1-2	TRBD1	TGTGCCAGCAGCACCCCAGGGGGCAGGAACTATGGCTACACCTTC	CASSTPGGRNYGYTF
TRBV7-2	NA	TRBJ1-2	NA	TGTGCCAGCAGCTCCGCCGGGACCGTTAACTATGGCTACACCTTC	CASSSAGTVNYGYTF
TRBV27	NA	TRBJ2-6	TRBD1	TGTGCCAGCAGTTTTACAGGGGAGGGGGCCAACGTCCTGACTTTC	CASSFTGEGANVLTF
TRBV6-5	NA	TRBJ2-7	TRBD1	TGTGCCAGCAGTTTTCGGCTCACAGGGGGTGTTGACGAGCAGTACTTC	CASSFRLTGGVDEQYF
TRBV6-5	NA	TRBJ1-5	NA	TGTGCCAGCAGTTCGGACCAGCCCCAGCATTTT	CASSSDQPQHF
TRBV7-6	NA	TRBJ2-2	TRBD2	TGTGCCAGCAGCTCCCGGACTAGCGGGGGGGCAAACACCGGGGAGCTGTTTTTT	CASSSRTSGGANTGELFF
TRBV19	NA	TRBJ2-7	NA	TGTGCCAGTAGGGAGGAGCAGTGGGCCAGTAAGCAGTACTTC	CASREEQWASKQYF
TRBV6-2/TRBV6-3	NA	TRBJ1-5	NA	TGTGCCAGCAGCGGGGACAATCAGCCCCAGCATTTT	CASSGDNQPQHF
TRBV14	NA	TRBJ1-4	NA	TGTGCCAGCAGCCAAGGCGGGGCGGGTAATGAAAAACTGTTTTTT	CASSQGGAGNEKLFF
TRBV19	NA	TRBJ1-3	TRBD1	TGTGCCAGTAGTATGGGGCAGGGGGCTGGAAACACCATATATTTT	CASSMGQGAGNTIYF
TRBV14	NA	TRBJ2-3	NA	TGTGCCAGCAGCCGACTCTCGGGGCCTAGCACAGATACGCAGTATTTT	CASSRLSGPSTDTQYF
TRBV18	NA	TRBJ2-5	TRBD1	TGTGCCAGCTCACCTGACAGGGTAGCGAAAGAGACCCAGTACTTC	CASSPDRVAKETQYF
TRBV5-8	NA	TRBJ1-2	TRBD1	TGTGCCAGCAGCTCGACAGGGGGCTATGGCTACACCTTC	CASSSTGGYGYTF
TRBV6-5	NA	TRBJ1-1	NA	TGTGCCATCCAGCGAGCGGGGGACACTGAAGCTTTCTTT	CAIQRAGDTEAFF
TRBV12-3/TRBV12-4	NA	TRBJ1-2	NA	TGTGCCAGCAGTTTTGGCAGGGGTTATGGCTACACCTTC	CASSFGRGYGYTF
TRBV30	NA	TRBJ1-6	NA	TGTGCCTGGAACGGCGGCTCCGGCTCCTATAATTCACCCCTCCACTTT	CAWNGGSGSYNSPLHF
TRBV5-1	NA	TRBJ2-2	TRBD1	TGCGCCAGCAGCTTGGCGGACAGGGGATCTACCGGGGAGCTGTTTTTT	CASSLADRGSTGELFF
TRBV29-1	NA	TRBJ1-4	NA	TGCAGCTTCCTGCGGAGGGGTGCTGAAAAACTGTTTTTT	CSFLRRGAEKLFF
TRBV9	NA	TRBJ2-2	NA	TGTGCCAGCAGCGCGAACACCGGGGAGCTGTTTTTT	CASSANTGELFF
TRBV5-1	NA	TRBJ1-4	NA	TGCGCCAGCAGCTCGGCCTACAGTAATGAAAAACTGTTTTTT	CASSSAYSNEKLFF
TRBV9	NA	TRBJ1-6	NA	TGTGCCAGCAGCCCGGCAGGGCAACCACCCCTCCACTTT	CASSPAGQPPLHF
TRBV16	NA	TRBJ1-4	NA	TGTGCCAGCAGCCGCGAAATCGGGAGGGGCAGGGCGGCTAATGAAAAACTGTTTTTT	CASSREIGRGRAANEKLFF
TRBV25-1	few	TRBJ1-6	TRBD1	TGTGCCAGCAGTTGGGACAGGGATAATTCACCCCTCCACTTT	CASSWDRDNSPLHF
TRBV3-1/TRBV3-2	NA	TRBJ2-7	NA	TGTGCCAGCAGCCAAGATCCGGGCAGCTCCTACGAGCAGTACTTC	CASSQDPGSSYEQYF
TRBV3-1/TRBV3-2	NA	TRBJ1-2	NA	TGTGCCAGCAGCCAAGTCGGACTAGGCGGCTACACCTTC	CASSQVGLGGYTF
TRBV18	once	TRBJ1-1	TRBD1	TGTGCCAGCTCCTCTTGGGACAGTCCTTTCTTT	CASSSWDSPFF
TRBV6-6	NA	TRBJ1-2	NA	TGTGCCAGCAGTGAGACAGTTGCTATGCGCTACACCTTC	CASSETVAMRYTF
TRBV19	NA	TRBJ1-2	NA	TGTGCCAGTAGTTTGGGCGCCCTTAACTATGGCTACACCTTC	CASSLGALNYGYTF
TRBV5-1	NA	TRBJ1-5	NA	TGCGCCAGCAGCTTCGGAGGAGGTCAGCCCCAGCATTTT	CASSFGGGQPQHF
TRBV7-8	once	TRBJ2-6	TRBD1	TGTGCCAGCAGCTTAAGGACAGGGGGCTCTGGGGCCAACGTCCTGACTTTC	CASSLRTGGSGANVLTF
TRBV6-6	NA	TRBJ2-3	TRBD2	TGTGCCAGCAGGACTAGCGGGGGAACAGATACGCAGTATTTT	CASRTSGGTDTQYF
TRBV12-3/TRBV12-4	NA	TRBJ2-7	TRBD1	TGTGCCAGCAGCCAGGGGGCTAGGAACGAGCAGTACTTC	CASSQGARNEQYF
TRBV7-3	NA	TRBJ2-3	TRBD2	TGTGCCAGCAGCCCATGGGGACTAGCGGTTCGGGATACGCAGTATTTT	CASSPWGLAVRDTQYF
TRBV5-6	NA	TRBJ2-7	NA	TGTGCCAGCAGCTTCCGCAGTCCCCACTCCTACGAGCAGTACTTC	CASSFRSPHSYEQYF
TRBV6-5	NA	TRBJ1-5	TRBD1	TGTGCCAGCAACCGGGACAGGGTTAGCTATCAGCCCCAGCATTTT	CASNRDRVSYQPQHF
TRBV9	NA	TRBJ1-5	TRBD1	TGTGCCAGCAGCGAGGGGACAGGGCCCCAGCCCCAGCATTTT	CASSEGTGPQPQHF
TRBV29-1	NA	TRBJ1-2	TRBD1	TGCAGCGTTTGGACAGGGCAAACTAACTATGGCTACACCTTC	CSVWTGQTNYGYTF